This T cell receptor beta chain was identified in a study of cytomegalovirus exposure and HLA in healthy donors. Points from the study as a whole: The listing of 150 to 200 TCR beta chains classed them as cytomegalovirus-associated. Segments of the TCR beta V type were, in most cases, productive about 90% or about 30% of the time in an earlier analysis.

CDR1 is SGHAT, CDR2 FQNNGV, per germline. Trimming left V 4 bases short and J 2 bases short, with 22 bases between. The CDR3 loop spans 18 amino acids. Worth noting for this clone: The antigen remains undetermined.

Vbeta (60) and Jbeta (13) primers were used in the PCR. Here immunoSEQ multiplex PCR was the method, and the copy in TCRdb shows in-frame clones only, minus some. There are about 64,000 clones in the sample; under 85% occur only once, and about 5.5% lies in the top ten. This chain uses TRBV11-2 with TRBJ2-3, with TRBD2 as a possible D gene (7 bases). This receptor was taken from a male donor in good health and CMV-seropositive. The specimen was PBMCs. CDR3 sequence: CASSSGGGAGDPTDTQYF. Here the CDR3 DNA reads TGTGCCAGCAGCTCTGGTGGGGGGGCAGGGGACCCCACAGATACGCAGTATTTT.